Sequencing of this T cell receptor beta chain was carried out in a study of cytotoxic CD8 clonotypes in ibrutinib-treated CLL. Study-level background: Samples had a mean of nearly 260,000 productive templates and 85,000 to 100,000 productive rearrangements. Study-wide points: Clonotypes that were public were uncommon, and they contracted or stayed stable on treatment. A rise in clonality was seen at ibrutinib response, and a fall back toward baseline was seen at progression.

The germline V gene encodes CDR1 SNHLY and CDR2 FYNNEI. The CDR3 spans 14 residues. V dropped 8 bases and J dropped 3 bases, with 17 bases sitting between them. This clone was recorded a few times. The antigen is not known. Genomic DNA for TCR beta libraries, 2 to 2.5 micrograms, came from cryopreserved PBMCs. The data were produced by immunoSEQ multiplex PCR, yet TCRdb's version contains in-frame clones alone and is incomplete. The sample lists over 95,000 clones; 45% to 65% were seen once. The source is a human donor with chronic lymphocytic leukemia. V usage is TRBV2 and J usage is TRBJ2-7; a possible D gene is TRBD1 (6 bases). The sample was PBMCs, taken after 24 months of ibrutinib treatment. This CDR3 reads CASFLTPRGYEQYF. CDR3 sequence (DNA): TGTGCCAGCTTCCTTACCCCCAGGGGCTACGAGCAGTACTTC. Complete variable domain (other parts from reference TRBV2 and TRBJ2-7): EPEVTQTPSHQVTQMGQEVILRCVPISNHLYFYWYRQILGQKVEFLVSFYNNEISEKSEIFDDQFSVERPDGSNFTLKIRSTKLEDSAMYFCASFLTPRGYEQYFGPGTRLTVT.